This TCR beta chain was observed in a study of CD8 T cells in Susac syndrome. In regard to this clonotype: Its target is unknown. A read error may produce the germline difference seen at one junction end.

Findings and limits, study-wide: Only a relatively small number of individuals were included in the TCR sequencing and HLA analysis.

Blood CD8+ and CD4+ T cells underwent high-throughput TCR beta sequencing. TEMRA cells were FACS-enriched, and CD8+ and CD4+ T cells were isolated negatively. The authors reverse transcribed about 0.5 to 1 ug RNA with random hexamers. The CDR3 of TCR beta was amplified by immunoSEQ multiplex PCR across 54 Vbeta and 13 Jbeta. MiXCR was run by TCRdb on the immunoSEQ multiplex PCR reads, yielding one entry per CDR3 protein. The table has 200,000 to 300,000 distinct CDR3 sequences, around 93% seen once. The receptor's source is a human donor with multiple sclerosis. Sequencing was carried out using CD4+ T cells from PBMCs.

The CDR3 loop reads CSVSKPGGCTF. As DNA, the CDR3 is TGCAGCGTTTCAAAACCGGGGGGCTGCACCTTC. The chain is built from TRBV29-1 and TRBJ1-2, with D tentatively TRBD1 (6 bases). The CDR3 runs to 11 residues. Germline-derived CDR1 and CDR2 are SQVTM and ANQGSEA.